This T cell receptor (beta chain) was identified during a study of cytomegalovirus exposure and HLA in healthy donors. About the study: A previous analysis identified 95 million to 120 million unique TCR beta sequences derived from around 200 million T cells. Study results and caveats: The authors excluded some V segments, including TRBV6-2 and TRBV6-3, as indistinguishable.

This CDR3 region has 15 residues. CDR1 is MNHEY and CDR2 is SVGAGI in the germline V gene. The study ran its PCR with 60 Vbeta and 13 Jbeta primers. The protocol was immunoSEQ multiplex PCR, while the TCRdb copy is restricted to in-frame clones and leaves out a portion. The sample comprises 150,000 to 200,000 clones, less than 85% of which are singletons, and 4.5% to 6% rests with the top ten. A remark on this clone: Its antigen is as yet unknown.

The chain couples TRBV6-5 to TRBJ2-5, with 9 bases matching TRBD1. Near its end, the DNA agrees better with TRBJ2-7, so the J call may be wrong. This TCR came from a man aged 35 to 55 in good health and CMV-seronegative. Source material: PBMCs. In nucleotides, the CDR3 is TGTGCCAGCACCTTACTCCGGGACAGGGTCTACGAGCAGTACTTC. This translates into CASTLLRDRVYEQYF.